Listed below are T cell receptor beta chains from one sample, sequenced in a study of T-cell memory formation after mild COVID-19. TCRdb used MiXCR to reprocess the 5' RACE reads, holding one entry per CDR3 protein. This table holds about 160,000 distinct CDR3 sequences, less than 40% found once. Sequenced material: PBMCs or a T cell subset sorted from them (not recorded which). These receptors came from an adult woman who had mild COVID-19 (a few samples of this study predate the infection). Cell type and time point are not known. Both conserved end residues are trimmed from each CDR3.

v_call,cdr3_aa
TRBV6-5,ASSYGRGLPLPEAF
TRBV5-1,ASSQGGTGGSYEQY
TRBV7-8,ASSPFRGTEKVAKNIQY
TRBV29-1,SVEPLTVNTEAF
TRBV29-1,SVGGQGAPTEAF
TRBV24-1,ATSAGDTPGDTQY
TRBV14,ASSLLRSVNEQF
TRBV24-1,ATSDADPDPDTQY
TRBV6-2/TRBV6-3,ASSYSDAETQY
TRBV3-1,ASSQGKSAGGPAETQY
TRBV25-1,ASSETGSGSPLH
TRBV7-9,ASSFGQGTEAF
TRBV20-1,SATGPYEQY
TRBV7-8,ASSLVEGGGYT
TRBV5-4,ASSFRQGGRSEKLF
TRBV6-2/TRBV6-3,ASRWGTDYSNQPQH
TRBV7-9,ASSQGLAGGIEQY
TRBV12-3/TRBV12-4,ASSFPRAPQGPDTQY
TRBV30,AAARGHMNTEAF
TRBV15,ATSGRGTDTQY
TRBV6-5,ASSSGRSRSEKLF
TRBV11-2,ASSFFRGSSYEQY
TRBV20-1,SASLRLQETQY
TRBV6-2/TRBV6-3,ASSYSGKGTKDEQF